These 22 T cell receptor beta chains share one sample of origin, sequenced in a study of T cells after yellow fever vaccination. TCRdb analysed the 5' RACE reads with MiXCR anew, one entry per CDR3 protein. The table records hundreds of thousands of distinct CDR3 sequences, 7.5% to 9% of them present only once. Source: PBMCs, taken on the day of the first yellow fever vaccination. The source of these receptors is a man in his late teens or twenties who received the YFV17D yellow fever vaccine.

In its sample, this clonotype was seen many times. The chain has TRBV12-3 or TRBV12-4 and TRBJ2-5; 7 positions match TRBD1. The ends lost 4 bases at V and 7 bases at J; junction bases unmatched: 15. The CDR3 sequence is 16 residues long. This CDR3 reads CASSWSLQGSLGTQYF. In DNA, the CDR3 is TGTGCCAGCAGTTGGTCCCTACAGGGGTCCCTTGGGACCCAGTACTTC.

This clonotype turned up a few times. This chain links TRBV19 with TRBJ1-5, with D perhaps TRBD1 (5 bases). The germline V gene encodes CDR1 LNHDA and CDR2 SQIVND (reference sequence). The CDR3 length is 17 residues. The V gene lost 6 bases and the J gene lost 2 bases, with 20 bases spanning the gap. The CDR3 DNA reads TGTGCCAGTAGACCGAGGGACGGGGTCCTAGGCAATCAGCCCCAGCATTTT. Translating it yields CASRPRDGVLGNQPQHF.

This clonotype was picked up many times. This chain joins TRBV19 and TRBJ1-1; weak D call: TRBD1 (5 bases). Per germline, CDR1 LNHDA and CDR2 SQIVND (reference sequence). Trimming removed 6 bases at V and 0 bases at J, with 11 bases between. The CDR3 runs 14 residues. CDR3 DNA: TGTGCCAGTAGCACCGACAGACTGAACACTGAAGCTTTCTTT. It yields the protein CASSTDRLNTEAFF.

This chain connects TRBV24-1 to TRBJ2-3, with 7 bases lining up with TRBD2. Germline values: CDR1 KGHDR, CDR2 SFDVKD. CDR3 size: 17 residues. After removal of 3 bases from V and 2 bases from J, the junction contained 10 bases not matched to a gene. The CDR3 protein is CATSDAPRAGTTDTQYF. CDR3 DNA: TGTGCCACCAGTGATGCCCCCCGAGCGGGGACCACAGATACGCAGTATTTT.

This clonotype was seen at least ten times. The chain uses TRBV18 and TRBJ1-4; no reliable D call. From germline, CDR1 is KGHSH and CDR2 LQKENI. V was shortened by 0 bases and J by 7 bases, with 6 bases between the two germline ends. The CDR3 has 13 amino acids. In DNA form, the CDR3 reads TGTGCCAGCTCACCACCGGTGGGTGAAAAACTGTTTTTT. Protein product: CASSPPVGEKLFF.

The chain recombines TRBV7-3 with TRBJ1-6, with D tentatively TRBD1 (5 bases). Germline loops: CDR1 SGHTA, CDR2 FQGTGA. The CDR3 runs to 14 residues. Trimming left V 6 bases short and J 7 bases short, with 13 bases between. CDR3 coding DNA: TGTGCCAGCAGTCATGGGACGTGGAATTCACCCCTCCACTTT. Protein product: CASSHGTWNSPLHF. Looking up the rest from reference TRBV7-3 and TRBJ1-6 gives the full variable domain: GAGVSQTPSNKVTEKGKYVELRCDPISGHTALYWYRQSLGQGPEFLIYFQGTGAADDSGLPNDRFFAVRPEGSVSTLKIQRTERGDSAVYLCASSHGTWNSPLHFGNGTRLTVT.

The chain employs TRBV6-2 or TRBV6-3 and TRBJ2-2; D remains ambiguous. V shed 2 bases and J shed 4 bases, with 20 bases lying between them. Germline-derived CDR1 and CDR2 are MNHEY and SVGEGT. CDR3 size: 18 residues. This chain's CDR3 is CASSYVNGGPSSTGELFF. The CDR3 DNA reads as TGTGCCAGCAGTTACGTCAACGGCGGTCCCTCCAGCACCGGGGAGCTGTTTTTT.

This clonotype appeared a few times. V gene TRBV11-2 combines with J gene TRBJ1-6; 7 positions match TRBD1. The germline V gene encodes CDR1 SGHAT and CDR2 FQNNGV. The V segment lost 5 bases and the J segment 4 bases; nucleotides outside the gene matches: 14. The CDR3 is 18 residues long. CDR3 in amino acids: CASSPQQGRGAYNSPLHF. In nucleotides, the CDR3 is TGTGCCAGCAGCCCTCAACAGGGGAGAGGGGCATATAATTCACCCCTCCACTTT.

This clonotype occurred a few times. CDR3 sequence (DNA): TGCGCCAGCAGCGCACCACGGACCGACACCGGGGAGCTGTTTTTT. Translated, it gives CASSAPRTDTGELFF. This chain joins TRBV5-1 and TRBJ2-2, with D unresolved. V shed 4 bases and J shed 3 bases, with 13 bases lying between them. The germline V gene encodes CDR1 SGHRS and CDR2 YFSETQ. The CDR3 is 15 residues long.

V usage is TRBV9 and J usage is TRBJ2-7; tentative D call: TRBD1 (6 bases). V was pared by 3 bases and J by 6 bases, with 19 bases between. The germline CDR1 and CDR2 sequences are SGDLS and YYNGEE. CDR3 length: 15 amino acids. The CDR3 bases are TGTGCCAGCAGCGGAATGGGGGCCCCGTCGAGCGAGCAGTACTTC. Translation: CASSGMGAPSSEQYF.

The rearrangement uses TRBV7-9 and TRBJ1-1; D call uncertain. Germline CDR1 is SEHNR and CDR2 is FQNEAQ (reference sequence). Trimming removed 7 bases from V and 9 bases from J, with 12 bases in between. CDR3 length: 11 amino acids. The chain's CDR3 is CASNQRTKAFF. The CDR3 DNA is TGTGCCAGCAACCAACGAACAAAAGCTTTCTTT.

This clonotype was picked up a small number of times. The gene calls are TRBV5-6 and TRBJ2-4, with D possibly being TRBD1 or TRBD2 (5 bases each). Germline assignment: CDR1 SGHDT and CDR2 YYEEEE. The germline V and J ends were trimmed by 6 bases and 1 base, with 26 bases remaining between them. The CDR3 is 19 amino acids. The CDR3 reads CASTPAAGTNRFAKNIQYF. The CDR3 coding sequence is TGTGCCAGCACCCCTGCGGCAGGGACCAACCGATTTGCCAAAAACATTCAGTACTTC.

The J gene is TRBJ2-7, the V gene TRBV4-2; D remains unclear. The V gene's germline CDR1 is LGHNA and CDR2 YNFKEQ. Trimming removed 4 bases at V and 3 bases at J, with 10 bases between. The CDR3 length is 13 residues. CDR3 nucleotides: TGTGCCAGCAGCCCCGGGCTCCTCTACGAGCAGTACGTC. Its translation: CASSPGLLYEQYV.

Only a few counts were recorded for this clonotype. The chain has TRBV5-1 and TRBJ2-1; D is unresolved. Germline loops: CDR1 SGHRS, CDR2 YFSETQ. The CDR3 spans 16 residues. Trimming took off 4 bases at V and 7 bases at J, with 21 bases between the two ends. The CDR3 coding sequence is TGCGCCAGCAGCGTGGTGGGGTTAGTGGTCGGGAATGAGCAGTTCTTC. Amino acids: CASSVVGLVVGNEQFF. The full variable domain, in which reference TRBV5-1 and TRBJ2-1 provide the parts outside the CDR3, is KAGVTQTPRYLIKTRGQQVTLSCSPISGHRSVSWYQQTPGQGLQFLFEYFSETQRNKGNFPGRFSGRQFSNSRSEMNVSTLELGDSALYLCASSVVGLVVGNEQFFGPGTRLTVL.

This clonotype turned up a few times. The chain employs TRBV6-2 or TRBV6-3 and TRBJ1-1; D is undetermined. V was cut by 5 bases and J by 1 base, with 11 bases left in between. This CDR3 spans 14 amino acids. The germline CDR1 and CDR2 sequences are MNHEY and SVGEGT. CDR3 loop: CASSAVARNTEAFF. DNA for the CDR3: TGTGCCAGCAGTGCGGTGGCCAGGAACACTGAAGCTTTCTTT.

The chain has TRBV7-8 and TRBJ2-4; possibly TRBD1 for D (6 bases). The CDR3 contains 15 residues. The ends were cut back, 5 bases at V and 8 bases at J, with 19 bases in the middle. Per the germline V gene, CDR1 is SGHVS and CDR2 is FQNEAQ. The chain's CDR3 is CASSPQTGSVDIQYF. The DNA of the CDR3 is TGTGCCAGCAGCCCTCAAACAGGGTCGGTGGACATTCAGTACTTC.

The chain joins TRBV3-1 to TRBJ1-4; D may be TRBD1 (5 bases). This CDR3 has 14 amino acids. Germline V lookup: CDR1 LGHDT, CDR2 YNNKEL (reference sequence). V was cut by 3 bases and J by 8 bases, with 13 bases left in between. CDR3 DNA: TGTGCCAGCAGCCATGCGGGGGTCGACGAAAAACTGTTTTTT. This gives the protein CASSHAGVDEKLFF.

This clonotype was seen more than once but under ten times. The rearrangement joins TRBV12-3 or TRBV12-4 to TRBJ1-5, with 7 bases fitting TRBD1. V lost 5 bases, J lost 7 bases, and 8 bases stayed unmatched. CDR3 length equals 14 residues. CDR3 loop: CASSIDRARQPQHF. The CDR3 region has the DNA TGTGCCAGCAGTATAGACAGGGCAAGACAGCCCCAGCATTTT.

This clonotype was counted between two and nine times. The chain combines TRBV10-3 with TRBJ1-6; maybe TRBD1 (5 bases). Germline CDR1 reads ENHRY; CDR2 reads SYGVKD. The CDR3 length is 14 residues. The germline V and J ends were trimmed by 5 bases and 7 bases, with 12 bases remaining between them. This CDR3 reads CAISMQGPNSPLHF. The CDR3 nucleotides are TGTGCCATCAGTATGCAGGGCCCGAATTCACCCCTCCACTTT.

This clonotype was seen only a few times. This chain uses TRBV7-2 with TRBJ2-1; D may be TRBD2 (7 bases). The CDR3 sequence is 15 residues long. Trimming took 1 base from V and 6 from J, leaving 13 bases between them. Per germline, CDR1 SGHTA and CDR2 FQGNSA. The CDR3 nucleotides are TGTGCCAGCAGCTTAGTGGTGCGGGGGCTCAATGAGCAGTTCTTC. This sequence encodes CASSLVVRGLNEQFF.

This CDR3 is CSANTARNIQYF. CDR3 bases: TGCAGTGCTAATACTGCTAGAAACATTCAGTACTTC. This chain connects TRBV20-1 to TRBJ2-4; D remains unclear. This CDR3 is 12 amino acids long. CDR1 is DFQATT, CDR2 SNEGSKA, per germline (reference sequence). The V gene lost 4 bases and the J gene lost 6 bases, with 10 bases spanning the gap.

This clonotype came up many times. Here the CDR3 reads CSAKRSSGTGRLHEQYV. DNA for the CDR3: TGCAGTGCTAAGAGGTCGTCCGGGACAGGGCGCTTGCACGAGCAGTACGTC. The chain combines TRBV20-1 with TRBJ2-7, with 9 bases that match TRBD1. Looked up from germline, CDR1 is DFQATT and CDR2 is SNEGSKA (reference sequence). CDR3 length equals 17 residues. V gave up 4 bases and J gave up 5 bases; unmatched junction bases: 18.